This TCR beta chain was sequenced for a study of blood T cells in healthy people across ages. Sample-barcoded 5' priming and a J-beta primer mix drove a second PCR of roughly 7 to 11 cycles. Each of the samples gave a minimum of 2.5 million paired-end reads that contained CDR3. TCRdb reprocessed the 5' RACE reads with MiXCR, giving one entry per CDR3 protein. The sample includes roughly 1.4 million distinct CDR3 sequences, approximately 59% of them seen just once. In this sample, this clonotype turned up a few times. Trimming removed 0 bases at V and 0 bases at J, with 9 bases between. This CDR3 is 15 amino acids long. Germline V gene sequence: CDR1 SGDLS, CDR2 YYNGEE.

The chain couples TRBV9 to TRBJ2-5; a weak D match, TRBD2 (5 bases). The TCR originated in a man between 18 and 35 years old in good health. The sequencing sample was made of blood. CDR3 nucleotide sequence: TGTGCCAGCAGCGTAGGAGCGGCGTACCAAGAGACCCAGTACTTC. Translating gives CASSVGAAYQETQYF.